Listed below are T cell receptor beta chains from one sample, sequenced in a study of blood T cell repertoires in COVID-19. Method: immunoSEQ multiplex PCR; TCRdb's copy keeps in-frame clones and lacks some. The profile shows about 190,000 clones, roughly four fifths of them singletons. The sample taken for sequencing was peripheral blood. The receptors were sampled from a woman in her 70s with active or convalescent COVID-19. The CDR3 runs from the conserved cysteine through the conserved F or W. The order of the fields is V gene, CDR3 protein.

>TRBV29-1
CSVEYPGQGAGTHSYF
>TRBV5-6
CASSSPAGTGSHEQYF
>TRBV5-1
CASSLSGGLTETQYF
>TRBV6-5
CASSRTSGYNEQFF
>TRBV19
CASSTQLAGVQETQYF
>TRBV1
CTSRGLALTYEQYF
>TRBV5-6
CASSFLTGITDTQYF
>TRBV15
CATSSQGGESLHF
>TRBV27
CASSSLAGVGYEQYF
>TRBV7-9
CASSLQGHTEAFF
>TRBV15
CATSNTANYGYTF
>TRBV4-1
CASSQEIRDTIHYGYTF
>TRBV3-1/TRBV3-2
CASSQMGGQIHNEQFF
>TRBV5-1
CASSLFAGLNTEAFF
>TRBV4-1
CASSQARAYEQYF
>TRBV2
CASKSTGQALYTF
>TRBV7-9
CASSSSPNTGELFF
>TRBV6-5
CASSKQYEQYF
>TRBV14
CASSLQGGLGDTQYF
>TRBV27
CASSSRDRGGTEAFF
>TRBV20-1
CSASRIGRLANNEQYF
>TRBV3-1/TRBV3-2
CASTSTGVGNTIYF
>TRBV9
CASTPRGTPDSNQPQHF
>TRBV24-1
CATRLASTGELFF
>TRBV3-1/TRBV3-2
CASSQDSGTYNEQFF
>TRBV21-1
CASSKDPGGETQYF
>TRBV3-1/TRBV3-2
CASSQGGGTLSYEQYF
>TRBV6-6
CASRRTGAYGYTF
>TRBV28
CASTPGGLISPLHF
>TRBV3-1/TRBV3-2
CASSHGTGNTEAFF
>TRBV7-9
CATDEQGFGSYNEQFF
>TRBV4-1
CASSQVGKGTEAFF
>TRBV6-5
CASRTVRTGELFF
>TRBV19
CASSLTGQENEKLFF
>TRBV5-6
CASSLGAGGPHTQYF
>TRBV27
CASALERTTDTQYF
>TRBV7-9
CASSLIPGEGREETQYF
>TRBV27
CASIGQGGGYTF
>TRBV18
CASSPTGLAGGGDTQYF
>TRBV5-1
CASSLGAAGGWGSEQYF
>TRBV30
CAWSVWEYAFF
>TRBV7-9
CASGAGANQPQHF
>TRBV24-1
CATSDSSGTSGTETQYF
>TRBV5-6
CASSLAVGMNTEAFF
>TRBV19
CASSLPGQGASDTQYF
>TRBV5-1
CASSLALLADSYEQYF
>TRBV4-1
CASSQVVAKRTDPNYGYTF
>TRBV11-2
CASSVNSDSWDYGYTF
>TRBV30
CAWSASGTNNEQFF
>TRBV5-1
CASSSGTTSHNEQFF
>TRBV28
CASTQGVQPQHF